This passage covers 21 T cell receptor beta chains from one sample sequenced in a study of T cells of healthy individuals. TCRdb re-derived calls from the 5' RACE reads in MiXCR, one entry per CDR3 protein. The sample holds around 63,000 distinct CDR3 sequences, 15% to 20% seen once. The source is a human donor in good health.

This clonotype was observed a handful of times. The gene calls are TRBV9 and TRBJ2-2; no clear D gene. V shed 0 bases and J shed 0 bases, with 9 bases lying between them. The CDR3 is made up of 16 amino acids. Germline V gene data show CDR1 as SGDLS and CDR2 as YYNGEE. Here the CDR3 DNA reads TGTGCCAGCAGCGTAGGAGGAACCTCGAACACCGGGGAGCTGTTTTTT. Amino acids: CASSVGGTSNTGELFF.

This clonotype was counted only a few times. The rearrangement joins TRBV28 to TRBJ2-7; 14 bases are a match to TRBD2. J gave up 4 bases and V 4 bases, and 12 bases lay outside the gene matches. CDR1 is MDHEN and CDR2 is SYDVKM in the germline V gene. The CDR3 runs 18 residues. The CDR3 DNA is TGTGCCAGCAGTTACCGGAGACTAGCGGGGGGGGGGACATACGAGCAGTACTTC. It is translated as CASSYRRLAGGGTYEQYF.

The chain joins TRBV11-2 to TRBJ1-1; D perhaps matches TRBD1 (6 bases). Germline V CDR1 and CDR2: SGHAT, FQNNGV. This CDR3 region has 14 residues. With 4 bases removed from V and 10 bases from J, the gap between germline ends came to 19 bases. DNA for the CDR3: TGTGCCAGCAGCTCAACAGGGAACGAGGGTAGAGCTTTCTTT. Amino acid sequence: CASSSTGNEGRAFF.

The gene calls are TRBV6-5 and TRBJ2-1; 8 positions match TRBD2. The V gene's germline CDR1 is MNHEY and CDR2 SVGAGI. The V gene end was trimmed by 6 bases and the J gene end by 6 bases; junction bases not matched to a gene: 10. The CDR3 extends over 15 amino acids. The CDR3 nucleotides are TGTGCCAGCAGCACCGGGACTAGTAGTATCAATGAGCAGTTCTTC. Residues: CASSTGTSSINEQFF.

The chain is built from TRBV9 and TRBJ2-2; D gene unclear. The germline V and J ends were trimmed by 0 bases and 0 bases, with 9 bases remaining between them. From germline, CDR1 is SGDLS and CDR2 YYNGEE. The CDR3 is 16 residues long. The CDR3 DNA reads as TGTGCCAGCAGCGTAGTCGCCTTTCCGAACACCGGGGAGCTGTTTTTT. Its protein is CASSVVAFPNTGELFF.

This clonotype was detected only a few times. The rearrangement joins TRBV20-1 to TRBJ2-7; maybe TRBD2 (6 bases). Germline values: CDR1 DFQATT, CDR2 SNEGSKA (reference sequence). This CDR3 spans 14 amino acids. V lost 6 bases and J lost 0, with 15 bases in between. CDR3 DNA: TGCAGTGCCCCGAGGCGCGGGACCTCCTACGAGCAGTACTTC. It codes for CSAPRRGTSYEQYF.

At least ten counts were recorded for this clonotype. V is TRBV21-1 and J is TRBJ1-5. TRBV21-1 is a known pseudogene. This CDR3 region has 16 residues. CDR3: CASSKGSRKLGQPQHF. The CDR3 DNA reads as TGTGCCAGCAGCAAAGGTTCTCGGAAGCTGGGACAGCCCCAGCATTTT.

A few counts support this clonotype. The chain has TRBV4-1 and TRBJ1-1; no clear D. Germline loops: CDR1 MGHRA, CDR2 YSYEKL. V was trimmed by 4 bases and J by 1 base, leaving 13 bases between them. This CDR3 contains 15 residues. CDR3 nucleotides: TGCGCCAGCAGCCCAGCGGACGCCTGGAACACTGAAGCTTTCTTT. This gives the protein CASSPADAWNTEAFF.

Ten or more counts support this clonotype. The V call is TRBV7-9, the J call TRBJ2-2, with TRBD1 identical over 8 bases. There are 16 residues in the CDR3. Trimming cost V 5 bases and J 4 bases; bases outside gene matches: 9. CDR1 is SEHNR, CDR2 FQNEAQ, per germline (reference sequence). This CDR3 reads CASSPLRTGTTGELFF. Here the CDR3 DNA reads TGTGCCAGCAGCCCGCTCAGGACAGGGACCACCGGGGAGCTGTTTTTT.

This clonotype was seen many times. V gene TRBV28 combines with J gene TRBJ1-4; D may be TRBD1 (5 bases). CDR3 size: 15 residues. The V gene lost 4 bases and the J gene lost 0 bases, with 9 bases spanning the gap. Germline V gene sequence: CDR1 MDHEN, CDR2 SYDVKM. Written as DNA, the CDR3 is TGTGCCAGCAGTTCCGGACATTCAACTAATGAAAAACTGTTTTTT. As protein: CASSSGHSTNEKLFF.

As DNA, the CDR3 is TGTGCCAGCAGTTTATATTTCGGGTCTGGGGCCAACGTCCTGACTTTC. This encodes CASSLYFGSGANVLTF. This chain links TRBV27 with TRBJ2-6; no clear D gene. The length of the CDR3 is 16 residues. Germline CDR1 MNHEY, CDR2 SMNVEV (reference sequence). Trimming took off 1 base at V and 1 base at J, with 8 bases between the two ends. Looking up the rest from reference TRBV27 and TRBJ2-6 gives the full variable domain: EAQVTQNPRYLITVTGKKLTVTCSQNMNHEYMSWYRQDPGLGLRQIYYSMNVEVTDKGDVPEGYKVSRKEKRNFPLILESPSPNQTSLYFCASSLYFGSGANVLTFGAGSRLTVL.

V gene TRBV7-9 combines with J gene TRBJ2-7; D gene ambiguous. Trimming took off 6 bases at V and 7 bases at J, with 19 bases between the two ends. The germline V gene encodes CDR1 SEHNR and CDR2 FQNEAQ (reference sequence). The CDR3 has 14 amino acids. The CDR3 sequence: CASSSPDRAWEQYF. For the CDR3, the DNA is TGTGCCAGCAGTTCCCCCGACCGGGCGTGGGAGCAGTACTTC.

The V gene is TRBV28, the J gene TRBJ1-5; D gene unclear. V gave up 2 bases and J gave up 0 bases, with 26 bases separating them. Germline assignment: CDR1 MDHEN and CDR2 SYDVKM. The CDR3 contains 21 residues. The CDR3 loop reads CASSLSLRGIGNLFSNQPQHF. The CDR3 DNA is TGTGCCAGCAGTTTAAGCCTTCGGGGAATAGGGAATCTCTTTAGCAATCAGCCCCAGCATTTT.

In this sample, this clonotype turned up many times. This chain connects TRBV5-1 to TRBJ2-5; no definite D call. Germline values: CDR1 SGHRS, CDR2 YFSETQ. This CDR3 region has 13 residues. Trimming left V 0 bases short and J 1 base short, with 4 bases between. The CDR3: CASSLVVQETQYF. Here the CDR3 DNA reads TGCGCCAGCAGCTTGGTAGTCCAAGAGACCCAGTACTTC.

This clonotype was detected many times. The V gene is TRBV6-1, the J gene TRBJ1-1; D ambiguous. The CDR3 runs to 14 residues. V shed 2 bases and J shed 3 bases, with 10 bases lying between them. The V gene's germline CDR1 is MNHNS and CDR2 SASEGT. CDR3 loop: CASSEISPDTEAFF. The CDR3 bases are TGTGCCAGCAGTGAAATTTCGCCGGACACTGAAGCTTTCTTT.

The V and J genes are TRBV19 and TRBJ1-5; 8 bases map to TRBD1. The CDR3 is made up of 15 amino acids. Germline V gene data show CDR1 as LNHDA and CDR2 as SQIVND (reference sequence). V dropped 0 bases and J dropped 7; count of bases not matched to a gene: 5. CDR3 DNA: TGTGCCAGTAGTATAGAGGACAGGGCGAGCCAGCCCCAGCATTTT. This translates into CASSIEDRASQPQHF. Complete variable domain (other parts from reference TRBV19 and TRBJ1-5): DGGITQSPKYLFRKEGQNVTLSCEQNLNHDAMYWYRQDPGQGLRLIYYSQIVNDFQKGDIAEGYSVSREKKESFPLTVTSAQKNPTAFYLCASSIEDRASQPQHFGDGTRLSIL.

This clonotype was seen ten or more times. For the CDR3, the DNA is TGTGCCAGCAGCTTCAGGGGGCTTGCGGCCTACGAGCAGTACTTC. This codes for CASSFRGLAAYEQYF. The J gene is TRBJ2-7, the V gene TRBV5-6; 8 positions match TRBD1. The CDR3 has 15 amino acids. The V gene's germline CDR1 is SGHDT and CDR2 YYEEEE. Trimming cost V 2 bases and J 2 bases; bases outside gene matches: 6.

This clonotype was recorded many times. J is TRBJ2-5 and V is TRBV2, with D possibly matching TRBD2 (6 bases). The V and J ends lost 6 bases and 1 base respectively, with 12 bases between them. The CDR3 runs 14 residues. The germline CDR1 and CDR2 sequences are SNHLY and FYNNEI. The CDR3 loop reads CASRSGLTQETQYF. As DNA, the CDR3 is TGTGCCAGCAGATCGGGACTGACCCAAGAGACCCAGTACTTC.

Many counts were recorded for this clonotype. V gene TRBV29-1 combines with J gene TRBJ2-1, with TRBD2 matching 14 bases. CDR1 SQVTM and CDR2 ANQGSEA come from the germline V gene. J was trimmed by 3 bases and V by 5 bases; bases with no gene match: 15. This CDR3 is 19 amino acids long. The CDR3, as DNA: TGCAGCGTTAAGGGACTAGCGGGAGAAGGGAGTTTTAGCTACAATGAGCAGTTCTTC. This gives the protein CSVKGLAGEGSFSYNEQFF.

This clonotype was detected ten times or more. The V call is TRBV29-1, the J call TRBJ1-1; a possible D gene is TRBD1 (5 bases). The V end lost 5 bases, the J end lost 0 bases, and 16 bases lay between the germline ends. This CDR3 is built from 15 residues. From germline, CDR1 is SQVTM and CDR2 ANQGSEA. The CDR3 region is CSVPRALLMNTEAFF. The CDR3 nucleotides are TGCAGCGTTCCCAGGGCCCTCTTGATGAACACTGAAGCTTTCTTT.

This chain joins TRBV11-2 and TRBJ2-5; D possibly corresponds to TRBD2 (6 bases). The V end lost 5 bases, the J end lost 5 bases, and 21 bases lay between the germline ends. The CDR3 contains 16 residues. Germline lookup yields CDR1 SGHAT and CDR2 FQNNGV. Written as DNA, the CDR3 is TGTGCCAGCAGCCCAGGAGGGGTGGTCGGGGACGAGACCCAGTACTTC. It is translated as CASSPGGVVGDETQYF.